This T cell receptor (beta chain) appears in the sequencing data of a study of blood T cell repertoires in COVID-19. CDR1 and CDR2 from the germline V gene are SGHDT and YYEEEE. Trimming shortened V by 0 bases and J by 6 bases, and 13 bases separated the two germline ends. The CDR3 runs 14 residues. The method was immunoSEQ multiplex PCR; TCRdb's version includes in-frame clones alone and lacks a portion of them. The sample has around 130,000 clones, more than 70% seen once. This TCR was recovered from a man aged 60-69 years with acute or convalescent COVID-19. The chain combines TRBV5-6 with TRBJ2-7; D possibly corresponds to TRBD2 (6 bases). Sequenced material: peripheral blood. The CDR3, as DNA: TGTGCCAGCAGCTTGGTCTTAGCGGCTCCCGAGCAGTACTTC. Translating it yields CASSLVLAAPEQYF. Filled out from reference TRBV5-6 and TRBJ2-7, the complete variable domain reads DAGVTQSPTHLIKTRGQQVTLRCSPKSGHDTVSWYQQALGQGPQFIFQYYEEEERQRGNFPDRFSGHQFPNYSSELNVNALLLGDSALYLCASSLVLAAPEQYFGPGTRLTVT.